This T cell receptor beta chain was identified in a study of T cells after yellow fever vaccination. They built TCR cDNA with 5'RACE template switching, a step that put in a universal primer site and UMIs. TCRdb redid the calling of the 5' RACE reads with MiXCR, one entry per CDR3 protein. The sample lists hundreds of thousands of distinct CDR3 sequences, 6.2% seen once, with over 12% in the top ten. A note on this clonotype: The antigen is not known.

General study findings and limits: Primary-vaccination clones mostly resurfaced post-booster (more than 95% CD4, roughly 90% CD8). Overall, a small share of clonotypes was seen in both CD4 and CD8 compartments.

Trimming removed 7 bases from V and 5 bases from J, with 14 bases in between. CDR1 is MNHNS and CDR2 is SASEGT in the germline V gene. CDR3 size: 13 residues. Sequenced here: PBMCs, sampled 5 days after the yellow fever booster vaccination. The chain joins TRBV6-1 to TRBJ2-5; no clear D gene. This receptor was taken from a man under 40 who received the YFV17D yellow fever vaccine. This CDR3 reads CASTVMGRETQYF. The CDR3 coding sequence is TGTGCCAGCACCGTGATGGGCCGGGAGACCCAGTACTTC.